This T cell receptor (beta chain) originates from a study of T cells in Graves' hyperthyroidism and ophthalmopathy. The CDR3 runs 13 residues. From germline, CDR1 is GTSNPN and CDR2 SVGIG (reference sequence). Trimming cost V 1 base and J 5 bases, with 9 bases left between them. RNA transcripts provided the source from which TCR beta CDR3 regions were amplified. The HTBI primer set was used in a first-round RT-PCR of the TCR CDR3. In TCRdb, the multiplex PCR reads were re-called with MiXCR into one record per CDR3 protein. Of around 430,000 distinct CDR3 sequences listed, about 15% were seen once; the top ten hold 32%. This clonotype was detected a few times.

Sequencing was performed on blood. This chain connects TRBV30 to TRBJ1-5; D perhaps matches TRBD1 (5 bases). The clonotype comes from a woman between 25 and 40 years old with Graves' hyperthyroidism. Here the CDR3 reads CAWSAGHDQPQHF. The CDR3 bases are TGTGCCTGGAGTGCGGGGCATGATCAGCCCCAGCATTTT.